The rows below give T cell receptor beta chains drawn from one sample of a study of T cell changes during pregnancy in multiple sclerosis. Libraries were prepared by immunoSEQ multiplex PCR; TCRdb keeps only in-frame clonotypes and omits some of them. The data show under 70,000 clones, over 90% seen once. The specimen comprised CD4+ T cells from peripheral blood mononuclear cells, sampled after pregnancy. The receptors stem from a female donor with multiple sclerosis, enrolled in a pregnancy study. Each CDR3 is given without its conserved first and last residue. The D gene is left open where the match is weak.

v_gene,j_gene,d_gene,CDR3aa
TRBV19,TRBJ2-1,-,ASSIGGEIPYNEQF
TRBV15,TRBJ1-1,-,ATSSEGGGWTEAF
TRBV10-3,TRBJ1-1,-,AISGHSNTEAF
TRBV29-1,TRBJ1-1,-,SVEAANTEAF
TRBV6-1,TRBJ1-2,-,ARESRGFNYGYT
TRBV25-1,TRBJ1-2,-,ASSLLGQGRDGYT
TRBV4-1,TRBJ2-7,TRBD1,ASSPGTGVWSEQY
TRBV5-1,TRBJ2-6,-,ASSGRSGAHSGANVLT
TRBV19,TRBJ2-1,TRBD1,ASSMGPQQGEYNEQF
TRBV2,TRBJ2-1,TRBD2,AIMPGGLAEKYNEQF
TRBV25-1,TRBJ2-3,TRBD1,ASSDVRQGWTDTQY
TRBV7-9,TRBJ2-3,-,ASSLGHDTDTQY
TRBV19,TRBJ2-2,-,ASSIAGQSTGELF
TRBV27,TRBJ1-5,TRBD1,ASSKKQGASNQPQH
TRBV5-4,TRBJ2-1,TRBD1,ASSADRGNEQF
TRBV19,TRBJ2-1,-,ASSIAGEGGNEQF
TRBV2,TRBJ2-2,-,ASRIDITGELF
TRBV19,TRBJ1-5,-,ASIETGDSNQPQH
TRBV7-6,TRBJ1-1,TRBD1,ASSLGGRGRISNTEAF
TRBV2,TRBJ2-3,TRBD2,ASSYLTSGRVPTSTDTQY
TRBV5-5,TRBJ1-1,-,ASSLQHNTEAF
TRBV21-1,TRBJ2-7,-,ASSKEGQASTYEQY
TRBV5-4,TRBJ1-6,-,ASSLEGGLNSPLH
TRBV6-6,TRBJ2-1,-,ASSYGENEQF
TRBV30,TRBJ2-1,TRBD2,AWSGFRTSGTYNEQF
TRBV5-6,TRBJ2-7,TRBD2,ASSLGLAGSSYEQY
TRBV7-2,TRBJ1-5,TRBD1,ASSLSSDRGHRAQH
TRBV19,TRBJ2-2,TRBD2,ASRPSGTANTGELF
TRBV19,TRBJ2-5,-,ASSTGTKQETQY
TRBV30,TRBJ2-1,-,AWMRDSSYNEQF
TRBV19,TRBJ1-5,-,ASSIAGNGNQPQH
TRBV4-2,TRBJ1-6,-,ASSQDQQGGSPLH
TRBV5-6,TRBJ2-7,-,ASSLPGGYEQY
TRBV30,TRBJ2-3,TRBD2,AWSRLAVSTDTQY
TRBV5-1,TRBJ1-2,-,ASSWPGNTDGYT
TRBV6-4,TRBJ2-1,TRBD2,ASSDSGLAVYNEQF
TRBV30,TRBJ2-1,TRBD2,AWQIAGRYNEQF
TRBV9,TRBJ2-5,TRBD2,ASSVGGERGRSETQY
TRBV18,TRBJ1-4,TRBD1,ASSPTGDVSEKLF
TRBV7-9,TRBJ2-3,-,ASNSGAGDTQY
TRBV5-1,TRBJ2-2,TRBD2,ASDAGGLAGNTGELF
TRBV7-3,TRBJ2-2,TRBD2,ASSPGGGKSGELF
TRBV9,TRBJ2-3,-,ASSVRGGISTDTQY
TRBV2,TRBJ2-2,TRBD1,ASVFRTGGTGELF
TRBV2,TRBJ2-7,-,ASSGERGTYEQY
TRBV19,TRBJ2-3,-,ASSAGPPDTQY
TRBV6-5,TRBJ2-2,-,ASTRTLNTGELF
TRBV28,TRBJ2-1,-,ASSPTSSYYNEQF
TRBV4-1,TRBJ2-2,-,ASSQETLLVAPGELF
TRBV28,TRBJ2-2,TRBD2,ASSFLAGVGTGELF
TRBV25-1,TRBJ1-5,-,ASNPSARRINQPQH
TRBV20-1,TRBJ2-7,-,SASGDYEQY
TRBV5-1,TRBJ2-1,-,ASSTERRYNEQF
TRBV28,TRBJ2-5,TRBD2,ASSWTGRVQETQY
TRBV6-6,TRBJ1-1,TRBD1,ASSYVGTGVEAF